The text below deals with one T cell receptor (beta chain). This clonotype was seen many times. Its antigen target is currently unknown. One base away there is no much larger clone; base qualities are not given. The TCR beta CDR3 regions were amplified from the RNA transcripts. A first-round RT-PCR of the TCR CDR3 used the HTBI primer set with the Qiagen OneStep RT-PCR kit. A second multiplex PCR round built the libraries, followed by size selection and purification. The libraries were sequenced on an Illumina HiSeq2000 using paired-end 100 bp reads. The authors processed their data as follows. SOAPnuke was used to process the raw data, throwing out any read that contained adapters or uncalled bases, had a mean Phred below 15, or lacked an exact constant-primer or identifier match. High-quality paired reads were merged with COPE v1.2.5, and unique nucleotide sequences were defined as clonotypes. MiTCR v1.1 was used to align clonotypes to the IMGT TRBV, TRBD and TRBJ reference segments. The analysis included only V-J combinations with a frequency above 0.0001, which together covered roughly 99% of the repertoires. A TCS score was defined as the ratio of F50 (clonal expansion) to E x V (chaos), with BLOSUM62-based TCRdist applied between CDR3 peptides within each V-J. Welch's t-statistics and random forest reduced 450 to 600 V-J features to 10 to 15, which were used in a naive Bayes classifier (R e1071). The public reads were reanalyzed by TCRdb: fastp trimming at Q25, MiXCR alignment, in-frame beta chains only. Rows are unified per CDR3 protein, each entry keeping the most common DNA and genes. TCRdb assigned the V and J calls; the authors' analysis was not used. The sample table shows some 740,000 distinct CDR3 sequences, and around 15% are seen once. The ten largest account for more than 8.5% of the sample.

The germline ends are 12 bases apart after V is trimmed by 5 bases and J by 7 bases. CDR1 and CDR2, per the germline V gene, are SGHNT and YENEEA. Spanning cysteine to phenylalanine, the CDR3 consists of 13 amino acids. Just CDR3 DNA is preserved here, 39 bases in frame from base 1. This sample was taken from a study of T cells in Graves' hyperthyroidism and ophthalmopathy (dated by TCRdb to between 2018 and 2020). With respect to the entire study: Peripheral blood samples were taken at initial diagnosis, before any treatment was given. To identify TCR V-J signatures that set the groups apart, the researchers used a discovery cohort of 100 or so patients, made up of approximately 43 with Graves' ophthalmopathy and 55 to 65 with stable Graves' hyperthyroidism. Prospective prediction of ophthalmopathy was tested in an independent validation cohort consisting of about 20 hyperthyroidism patients and some 15 patients who later progressed to ophthalmopathy. For training and testing, the 80 to 100 patients in the discovery cohort were randomly divided in a 7:3 ratio. Thyroid tissue and blood T-cell repertoires from about six Graves' hyperthyroidism patients were also compared in the study. After blood sampling, hyperthyroidism patients were treated with methimazole at a starting dose of 30 mg daily, and ophthalmopathy patients were treated with high-dose intravenous methylprednisolone. According to the paper, TCR Vbeta CDR3 sequencing was carried out on some 140 peripheral blood samples, which came from about 45 ophthalmopathy, 75 to 80 hyperthyroidism and approximately 17 progressor patients. Overall study outcomes, separate from this receptor: Ophthalmopathy was separated from stable hyperthyroidism by a 13 V-J signature model, with approximately 90% sensitivity and about 81% specificity obtained in cross-validation and 80%/75% obtained in testing. Blood samples also contained most of the expanded thyroid clonotypes (frequency above 0.001), which suggests that blood repertoires may reflect thyroid immune responses. In validation, the model predicted progression to ophthalmopathy a median of roughly 6.2 months before onset, with over 60% sensitivity and 72.22% specificity. Sample size was not statistically predetermined, and investigators were not blinded to group allocation.

Stable Graves' hyperthyroidism was defined as no progression to ophthalmopathy during 18 months of follow-up. Hyperthyroidism patients were newly diagnosed, with disease duration under 2 months, and aged 18 to 65 years. The study excluded patients with uncontrolled infections, other autoimmune diseases, pregnancy or lactation. Diagnoses were established on the basis of clinical symptoms, serum thyroxine and TRAb, thyroid ultrasound, and orbital computed tomography. PBMCs were isolated from about 10 ml of fresh peripheral blood by Ficoll-Paque density gradient centrifugation. Total RNA was extracted with Trizol reagent, and quality was checked on an Agilent 2100 Bioanalyzer.

This clonotype was sampled from a young woman with Graves' hyperthyroidism. Sequencing input: blood. The rearrangement joined TRBV11-3 to TRBJ2-1, with the D gene call left open. The CDR3 loop reads CASSPGITNEQFF. The DNA sequence is given as TGTGCCAGCAGCCCCGGTATTACGAATGAGCAGTTCTTC.